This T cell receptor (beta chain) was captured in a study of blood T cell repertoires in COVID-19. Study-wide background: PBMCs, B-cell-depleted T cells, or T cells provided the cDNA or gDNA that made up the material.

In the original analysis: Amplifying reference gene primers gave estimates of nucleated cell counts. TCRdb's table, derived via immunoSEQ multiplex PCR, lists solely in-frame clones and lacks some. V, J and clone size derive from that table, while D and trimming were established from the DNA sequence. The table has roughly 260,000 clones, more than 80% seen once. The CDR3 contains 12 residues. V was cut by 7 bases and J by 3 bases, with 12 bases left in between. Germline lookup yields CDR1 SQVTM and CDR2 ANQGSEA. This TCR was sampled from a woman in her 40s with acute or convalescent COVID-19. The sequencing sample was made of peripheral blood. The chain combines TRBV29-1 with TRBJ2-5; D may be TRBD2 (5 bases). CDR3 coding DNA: TGCAGCGCCGACGGACTTGAAGAGACCCAGTACTTC. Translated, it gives CSADGLEETQYF.